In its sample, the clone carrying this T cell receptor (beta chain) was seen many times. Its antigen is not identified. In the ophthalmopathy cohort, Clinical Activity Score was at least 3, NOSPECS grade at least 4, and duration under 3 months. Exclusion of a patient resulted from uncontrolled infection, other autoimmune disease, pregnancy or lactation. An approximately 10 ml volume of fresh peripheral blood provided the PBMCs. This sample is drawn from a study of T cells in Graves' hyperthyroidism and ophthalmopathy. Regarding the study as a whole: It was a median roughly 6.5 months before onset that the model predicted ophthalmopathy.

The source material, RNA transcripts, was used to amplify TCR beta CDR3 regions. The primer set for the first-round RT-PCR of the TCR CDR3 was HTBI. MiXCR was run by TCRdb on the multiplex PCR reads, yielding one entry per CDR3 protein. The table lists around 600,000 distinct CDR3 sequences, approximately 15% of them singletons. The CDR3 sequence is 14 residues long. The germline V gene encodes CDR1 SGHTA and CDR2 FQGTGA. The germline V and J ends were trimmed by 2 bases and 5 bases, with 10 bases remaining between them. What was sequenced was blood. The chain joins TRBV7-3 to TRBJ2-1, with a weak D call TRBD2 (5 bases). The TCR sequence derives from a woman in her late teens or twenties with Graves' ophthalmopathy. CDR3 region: CASSLELRDNEQFF. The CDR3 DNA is TGTGCCAGCAGCTTAGAACTGCGGGACAATGAGCAGTTCTTC.